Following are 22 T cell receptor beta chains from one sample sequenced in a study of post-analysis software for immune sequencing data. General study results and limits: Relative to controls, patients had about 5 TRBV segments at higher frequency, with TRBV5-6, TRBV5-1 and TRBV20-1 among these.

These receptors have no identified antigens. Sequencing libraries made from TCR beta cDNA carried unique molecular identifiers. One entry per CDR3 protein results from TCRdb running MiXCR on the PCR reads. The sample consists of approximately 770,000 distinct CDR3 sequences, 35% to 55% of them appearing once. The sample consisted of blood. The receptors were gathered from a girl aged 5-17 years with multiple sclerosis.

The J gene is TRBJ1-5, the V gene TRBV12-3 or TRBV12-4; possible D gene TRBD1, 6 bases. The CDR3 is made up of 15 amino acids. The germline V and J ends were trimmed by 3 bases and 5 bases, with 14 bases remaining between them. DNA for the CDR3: TGTGCCAGCAGTTTCAGGGGAATTGGGGATCAGCCCCAGCATTTT. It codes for CASSFRGIGDQPQHF.

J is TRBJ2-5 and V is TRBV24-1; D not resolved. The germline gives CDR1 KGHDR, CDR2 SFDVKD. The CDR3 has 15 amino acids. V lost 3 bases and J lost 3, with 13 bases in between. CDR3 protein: CATSDTAPREETQYF. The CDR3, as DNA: TGTGCCACCAGTGATACAGCGCCCCGGGAAGAGACCCAGTACTTC.

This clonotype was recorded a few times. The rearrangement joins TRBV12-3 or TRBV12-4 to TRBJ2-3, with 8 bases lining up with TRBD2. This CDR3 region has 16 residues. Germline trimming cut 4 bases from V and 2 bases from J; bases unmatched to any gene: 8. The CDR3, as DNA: TGTGCCAGCAGTTCGAGACTAGCGAGTGACACAGATACGCAGTATTTT. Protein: CASSSRLASDTDTQYF.

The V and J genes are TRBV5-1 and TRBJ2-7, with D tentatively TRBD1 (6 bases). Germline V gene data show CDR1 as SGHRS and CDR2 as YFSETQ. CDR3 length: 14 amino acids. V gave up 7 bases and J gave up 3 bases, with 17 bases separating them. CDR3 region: CASRFLTGSYEQYF. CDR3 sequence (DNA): TGCGCCAGCCGATTCCTAACAGGGAGCTACGAGCAGTACTTC. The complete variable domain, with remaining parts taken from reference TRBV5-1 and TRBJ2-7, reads KAGVTQTPRYLIKTRGQQVTLSCSPISGHRSVSWYQQTPGQGLQFLFEYFSETQRNKGNFPGRFSGRQFSNSRSEMNVSTLELGDSALYLCASRFLTGSYEQYFGPGTRLTVT.

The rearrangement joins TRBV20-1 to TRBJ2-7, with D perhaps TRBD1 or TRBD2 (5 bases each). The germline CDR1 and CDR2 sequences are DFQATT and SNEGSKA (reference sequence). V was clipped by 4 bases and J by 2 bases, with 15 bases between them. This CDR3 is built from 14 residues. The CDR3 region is CSANRDGTPYEQYF. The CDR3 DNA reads TGCAGTGCTAACCGGGACGGTACTCCCTACGAGCAGTACTTC.

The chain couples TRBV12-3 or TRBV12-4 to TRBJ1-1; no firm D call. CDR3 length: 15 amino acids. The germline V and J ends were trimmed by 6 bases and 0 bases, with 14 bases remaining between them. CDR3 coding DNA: TGTGCCAGCAGCCCAGTTGGATACTTGAACACTGAAGCTTTCTTT. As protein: CASSPVGYLNTEAFF.

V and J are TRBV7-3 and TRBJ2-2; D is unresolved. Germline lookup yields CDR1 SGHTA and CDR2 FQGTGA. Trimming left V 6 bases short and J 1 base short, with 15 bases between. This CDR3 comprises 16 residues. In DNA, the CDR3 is TGTGCCAGCAGTTTTGCCTCTACCCAGAACACCGGGGAGCTGTTTTTT. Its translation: CASSFASTQNTGELFF. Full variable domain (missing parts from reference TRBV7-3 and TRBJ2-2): GAGVSQTPSNKVTEKGKYVELRCDPISGHTALYWYRQSLGQGPEFLIYFQGTGAADDSGLPNDRFFAVRPEGSVSTLKIQRTERGDSAVYLCASSFASTQNTGELFFGEGSRLTVL.

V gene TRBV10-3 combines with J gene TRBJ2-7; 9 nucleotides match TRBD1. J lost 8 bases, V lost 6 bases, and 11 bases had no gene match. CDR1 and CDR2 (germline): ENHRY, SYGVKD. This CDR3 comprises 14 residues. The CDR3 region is CAISRVGQGGQQYF. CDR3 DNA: TGTGCCATCAGCCGGGTGGGACAGGGAGGCCAGCAGTACTTC.

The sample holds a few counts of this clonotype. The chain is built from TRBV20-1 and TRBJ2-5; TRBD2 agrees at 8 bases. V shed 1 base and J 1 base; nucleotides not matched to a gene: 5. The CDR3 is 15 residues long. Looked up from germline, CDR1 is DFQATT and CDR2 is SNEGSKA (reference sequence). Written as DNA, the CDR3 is TGCAGTGCTAGAGCGGGGCGGGAGGTCCAAGAGACCCAGTACTTC. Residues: CSARAGREVQETQYF.

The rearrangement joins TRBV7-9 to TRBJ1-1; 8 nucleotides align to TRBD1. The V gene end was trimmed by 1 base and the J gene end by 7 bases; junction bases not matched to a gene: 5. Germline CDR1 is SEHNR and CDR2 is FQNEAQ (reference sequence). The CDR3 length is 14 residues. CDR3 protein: CASSLGQGKDEAFF. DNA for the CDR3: TGTGCCAGCAGCTTAGGACAGGGGAAGGATGAAGCTTTCTTT.

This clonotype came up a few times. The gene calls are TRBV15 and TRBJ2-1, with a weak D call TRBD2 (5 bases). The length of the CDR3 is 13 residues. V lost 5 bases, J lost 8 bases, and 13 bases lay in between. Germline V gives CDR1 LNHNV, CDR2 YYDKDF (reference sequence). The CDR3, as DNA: TGTGCCACCAGCGGGCTCGAGGAGGATGAGCAGTTCTTC. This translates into CATSGLEEDEQFF.

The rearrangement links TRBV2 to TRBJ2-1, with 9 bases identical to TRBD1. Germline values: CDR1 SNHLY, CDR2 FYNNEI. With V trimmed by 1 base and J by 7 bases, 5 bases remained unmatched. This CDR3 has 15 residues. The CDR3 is CASSEVGTGINEQFF. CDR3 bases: TGTGCCAGCAGTGAAGTTGGGACAGGGATTAATGAGCAGTTCTTC. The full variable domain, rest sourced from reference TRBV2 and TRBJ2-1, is EPEVTQTPSHQVTQMGQEVILRCVPISNHLYFYWYRQILGQKVEFLVSFYNNEISEKSEIFDDQFSVERPDGSNFTLKIRSTKLEDSAMYFCASSEVGTGINEQFFGPGTRLTVL.

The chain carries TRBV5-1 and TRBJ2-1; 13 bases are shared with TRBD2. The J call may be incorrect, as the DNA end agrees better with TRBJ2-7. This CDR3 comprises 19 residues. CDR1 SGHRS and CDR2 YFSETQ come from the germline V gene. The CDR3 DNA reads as TGCGCCAGCAGCTGGCCCCAACTAGCGGGAGGGGACGGGAGCAATGAGCAGTACTTC. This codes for CASSWPQLAGGDGSNEQYF.

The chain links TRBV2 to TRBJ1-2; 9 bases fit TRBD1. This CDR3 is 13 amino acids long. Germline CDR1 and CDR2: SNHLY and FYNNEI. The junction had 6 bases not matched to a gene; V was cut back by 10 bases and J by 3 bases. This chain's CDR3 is CAILGDRDYGYTF. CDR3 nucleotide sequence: TGTGCCATCCTGGGGGACAGGGACTATGGCTACACCTTC.

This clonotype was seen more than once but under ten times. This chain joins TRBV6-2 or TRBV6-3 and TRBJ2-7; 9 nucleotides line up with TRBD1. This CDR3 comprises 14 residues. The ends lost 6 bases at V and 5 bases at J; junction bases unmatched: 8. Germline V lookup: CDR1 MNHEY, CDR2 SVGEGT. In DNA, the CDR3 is TGTGCCAGCAGCCGAACAGGGGGCGTCGACGAGCAGTACTTC. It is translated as CASSRTGGVDEQYF.

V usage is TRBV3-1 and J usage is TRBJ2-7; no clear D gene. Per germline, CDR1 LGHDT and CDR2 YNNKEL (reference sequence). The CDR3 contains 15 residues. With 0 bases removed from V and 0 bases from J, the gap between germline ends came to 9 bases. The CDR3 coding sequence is TGTGCCAGCAGCCAAGAACGTCCGGCCTCCTACGAGCAGTACTTC. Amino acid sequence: CASSQERPASYEQYF.

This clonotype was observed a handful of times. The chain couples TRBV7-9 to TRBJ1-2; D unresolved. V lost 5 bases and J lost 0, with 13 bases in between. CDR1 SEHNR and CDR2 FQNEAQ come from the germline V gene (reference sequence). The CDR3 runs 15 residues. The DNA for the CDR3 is TGTGCCAGCAGCCCCCCCTTAGATGCTAACTATGGCTACACCTTC. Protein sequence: CASSPPLDANYGYTF.

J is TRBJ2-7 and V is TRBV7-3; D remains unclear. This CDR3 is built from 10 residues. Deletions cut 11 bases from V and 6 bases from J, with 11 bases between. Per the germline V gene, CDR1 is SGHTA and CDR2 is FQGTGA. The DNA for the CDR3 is TGTGCCGCCCCCCTCACCGAGCAGTACTTC. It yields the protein CAAPLTEQYF.

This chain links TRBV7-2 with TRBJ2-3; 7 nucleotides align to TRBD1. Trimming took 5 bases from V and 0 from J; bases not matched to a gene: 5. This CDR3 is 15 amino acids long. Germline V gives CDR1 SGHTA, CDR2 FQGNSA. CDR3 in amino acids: CASSPGTVSTDTQYF. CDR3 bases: TGTGCCAGCAGCCCTGGGACAGTTAGCACAGATACGCAGTATTTT. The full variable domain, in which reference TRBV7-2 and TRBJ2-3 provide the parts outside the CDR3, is GAGVSQSPSNKVTEKGKDVELRCDPISGHTALYWYRQSLGQGLEFLIYFQGNSAPDKSGLPSDRFSAERTGGSVSTLTIQRTQQEDSAVYLCASSPGTVSTDTQYFGPGTRLTVL.

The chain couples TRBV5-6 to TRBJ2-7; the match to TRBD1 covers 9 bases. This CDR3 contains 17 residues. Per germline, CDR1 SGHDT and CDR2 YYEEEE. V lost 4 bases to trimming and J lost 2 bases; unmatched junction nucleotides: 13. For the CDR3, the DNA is TGTGCCAGCAGCCCGGGACAGGGCGACGCCGTCCCCTACGAGCAGTACTTC. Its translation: CASSPGQGDAVPYEQYF.

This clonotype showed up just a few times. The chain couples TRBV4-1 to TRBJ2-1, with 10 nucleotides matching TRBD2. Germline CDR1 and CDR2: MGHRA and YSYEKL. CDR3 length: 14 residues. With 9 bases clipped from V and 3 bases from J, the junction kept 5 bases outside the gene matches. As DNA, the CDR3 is TGCGCCAGTAAGCGGGAGGGACTCTACAATGAGCAGTTCTTC. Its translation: CASKREGLYNEQFF.

The CDR3 sequence: CSARAGAVNTEAFF. The CDR3, as DNA: TGCAGTGCTAGAGCTGGGGCCGTGAACACTGAAGCTTTCTTT. The chain is built from TRBV20-1 and TRBJ1-1; D is perhaps TRBD1 (5 bases). The CDR3 extends over 14 amino acids. Per the germline V gene, CDR1 is DFQATT and CDR2 is SNEGSKA (reference sequence). Trimming cost V 1 base and J 0 bases, with 9 bases left between them.